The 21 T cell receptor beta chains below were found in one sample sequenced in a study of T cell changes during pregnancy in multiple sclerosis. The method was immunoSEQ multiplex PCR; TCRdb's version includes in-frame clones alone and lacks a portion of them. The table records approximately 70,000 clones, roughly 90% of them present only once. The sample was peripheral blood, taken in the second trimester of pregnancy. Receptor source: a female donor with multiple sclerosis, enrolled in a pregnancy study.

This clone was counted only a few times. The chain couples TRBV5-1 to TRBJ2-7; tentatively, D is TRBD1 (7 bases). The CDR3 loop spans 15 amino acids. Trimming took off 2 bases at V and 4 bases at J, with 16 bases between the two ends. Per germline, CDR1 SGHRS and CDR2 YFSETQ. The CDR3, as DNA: TGCGCCAGCAGCTTACCCCGGGCAGGGGGGTACGAGCAGTACTTC. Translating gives CASSLPRAGGYEQYF.

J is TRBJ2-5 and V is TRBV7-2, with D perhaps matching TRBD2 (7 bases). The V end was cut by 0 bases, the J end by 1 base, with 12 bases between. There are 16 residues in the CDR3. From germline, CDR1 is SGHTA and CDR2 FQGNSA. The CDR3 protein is CASSLAGGAGQETQYF. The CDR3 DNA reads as TGTGCCAGCAGCTTAGCGGGGGGGGCGGGCCAAGAGACCCAGTACTTC.

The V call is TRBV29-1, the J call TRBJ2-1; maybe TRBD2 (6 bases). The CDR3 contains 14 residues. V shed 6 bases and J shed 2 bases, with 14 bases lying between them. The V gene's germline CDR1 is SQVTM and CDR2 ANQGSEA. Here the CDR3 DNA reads TGCAGCGTCGCCTTAAGACTAGCCTACAATGAGCAGTTCTTC. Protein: CSVALRLAYNEQFF.

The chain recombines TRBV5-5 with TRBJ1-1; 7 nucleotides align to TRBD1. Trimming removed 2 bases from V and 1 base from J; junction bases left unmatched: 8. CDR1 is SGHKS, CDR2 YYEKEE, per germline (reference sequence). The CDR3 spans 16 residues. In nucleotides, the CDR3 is TGTGCCAGCAGCTTAACAGGGGCGGGAGGGAACACTGAAGCTTTCTTT. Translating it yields CASSLTGAGGNTEAFF. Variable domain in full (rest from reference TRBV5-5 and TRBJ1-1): DAGVTQSPTHLIKTRGQQVTLRCSPISGHKSVSWYQQVLGQGPQFIFQYYEKEERGRGNFPDRFSARQFPNYSSELNVNALLLGDSALYLCASSLTGAGGNTEAFFGQGTRLTVV.

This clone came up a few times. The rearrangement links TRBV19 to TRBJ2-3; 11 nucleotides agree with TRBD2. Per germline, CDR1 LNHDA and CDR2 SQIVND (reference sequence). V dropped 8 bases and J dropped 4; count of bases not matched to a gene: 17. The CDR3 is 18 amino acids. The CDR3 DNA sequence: TGTGCCAGTCAATTTGGTGTACGAGTAGCGGGGGGGCCAGATACGCAGTATTTT. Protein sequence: CASQFGVRVAGGPDTQYF.

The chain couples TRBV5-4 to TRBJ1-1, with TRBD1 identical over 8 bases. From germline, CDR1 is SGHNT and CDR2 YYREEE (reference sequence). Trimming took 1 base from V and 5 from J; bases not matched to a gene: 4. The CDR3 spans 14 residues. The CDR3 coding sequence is TGTGCCAGCAGCTTGCAGGGGGCGAGTACTGAAGCTTTCTTT. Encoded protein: CASSLQGASTEAFF.

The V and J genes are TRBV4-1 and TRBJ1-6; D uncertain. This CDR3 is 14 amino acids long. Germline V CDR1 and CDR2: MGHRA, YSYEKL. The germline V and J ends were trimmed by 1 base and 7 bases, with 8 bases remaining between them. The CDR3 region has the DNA TGCGCCAGCAGCCAAGTCGGGAACAATTCACCCCTCCACTTT. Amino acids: CASSQVGNNSPLHF.

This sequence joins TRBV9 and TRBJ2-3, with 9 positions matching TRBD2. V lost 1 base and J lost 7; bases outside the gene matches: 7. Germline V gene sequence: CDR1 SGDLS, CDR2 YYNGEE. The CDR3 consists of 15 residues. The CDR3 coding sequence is TGTGCCAGCAGCGTATCCAGCGGGGGGACAAATACGCAGTATTTT. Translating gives CASSVSSGGTNTQYF.

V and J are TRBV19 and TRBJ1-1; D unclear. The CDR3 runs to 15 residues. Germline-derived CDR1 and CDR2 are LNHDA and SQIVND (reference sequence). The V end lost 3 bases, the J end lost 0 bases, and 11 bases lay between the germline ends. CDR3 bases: TGTGCCAGTAGTATCGAGTTATTTATGAACACTGAAGCTTTCTTT. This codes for CASSIELFMNTEAFF.

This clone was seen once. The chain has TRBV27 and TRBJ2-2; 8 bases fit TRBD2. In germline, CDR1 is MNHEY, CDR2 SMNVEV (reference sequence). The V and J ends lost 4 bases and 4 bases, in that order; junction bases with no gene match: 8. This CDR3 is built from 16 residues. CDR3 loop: CASSYSAGDRTGELFF. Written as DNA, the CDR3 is TGTGCCAGCAGTTACTCAGCGGGAGATCGCACCGGGGAGCTGTTTTTT.

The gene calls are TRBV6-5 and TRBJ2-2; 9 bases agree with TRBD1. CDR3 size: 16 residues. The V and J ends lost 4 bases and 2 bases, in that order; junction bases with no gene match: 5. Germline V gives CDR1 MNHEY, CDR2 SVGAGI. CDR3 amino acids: CASSSAGQGNTGELFF. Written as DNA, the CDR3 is TGTGCCAGCAGTTCCGCGGGACAGGGTAACACCGGGGAGCTGTTTTTT.

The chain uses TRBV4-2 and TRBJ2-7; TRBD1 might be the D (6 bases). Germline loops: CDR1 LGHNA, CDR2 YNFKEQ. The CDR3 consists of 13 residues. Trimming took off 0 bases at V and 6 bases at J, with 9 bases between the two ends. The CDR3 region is CASSQDMGAEQYF. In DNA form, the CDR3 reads TGTGCCAGCAGCCAAGATATGGGGGCCGAGCAGTACTTC.

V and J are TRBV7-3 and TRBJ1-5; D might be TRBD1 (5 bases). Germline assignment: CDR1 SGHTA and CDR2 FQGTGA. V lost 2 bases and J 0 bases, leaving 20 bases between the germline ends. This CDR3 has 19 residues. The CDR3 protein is CASSLFPKYDRNSNQPQHF. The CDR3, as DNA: TGTGCCAGCAGCTTATTCCCCAAATATGACAGAAATAGCAATCAGCCCCAGCATTTT.

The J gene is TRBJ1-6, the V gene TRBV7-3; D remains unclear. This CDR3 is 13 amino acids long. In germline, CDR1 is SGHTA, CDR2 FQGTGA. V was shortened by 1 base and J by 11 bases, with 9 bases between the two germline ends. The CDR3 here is CASSLSPEAPLHF. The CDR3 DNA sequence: TGTGCCAGCAGCTTAAGCCCTGAGGCACCCCTCCACTTT.

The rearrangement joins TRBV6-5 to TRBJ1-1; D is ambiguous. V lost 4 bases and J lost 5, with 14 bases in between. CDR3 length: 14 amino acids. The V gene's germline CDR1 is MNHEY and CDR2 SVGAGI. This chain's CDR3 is CASSLRLGETEAFF. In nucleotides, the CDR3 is TGTGCCAGCAGTTTGCGATTGGGCGAAACTGAAGCTTTCTTT.

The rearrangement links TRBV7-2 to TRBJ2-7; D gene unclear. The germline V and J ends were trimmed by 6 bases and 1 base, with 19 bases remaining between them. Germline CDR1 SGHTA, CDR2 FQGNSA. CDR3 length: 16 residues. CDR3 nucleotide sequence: TGTGCCAGCAGTCAGGATTTTGAGAGTCTGTCCTACGAGCAGTACTTC. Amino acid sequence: CASSQDFESLSYEQYF. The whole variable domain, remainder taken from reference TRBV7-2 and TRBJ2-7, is GAGVSQSPSNKVTEKGKDVELRCDPISGHTALYWYRQSLGQGLEFLIYFQGNSAPDKSGLPSDRFSAERTGGSVSTLTIQRTQQEDSAVYLCASSQDFESLSYEQYFGPGTRLTVT.

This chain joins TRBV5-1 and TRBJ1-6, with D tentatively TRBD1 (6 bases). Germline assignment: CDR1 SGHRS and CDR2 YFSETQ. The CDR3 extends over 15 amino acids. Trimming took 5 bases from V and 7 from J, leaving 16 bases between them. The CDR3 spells CASSGDGQRNSPLHF. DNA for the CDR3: TGCGCCAGCAGTGGGGACGGACAGCGAAATTCACCCCTCCACTTT. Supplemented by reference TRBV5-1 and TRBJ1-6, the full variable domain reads KAGVTQTPRYLIKTRGQQVTLSCSPISGHRSVSWYQQTPGQGLQFLFEYFSETQRNKGNFPGRFSGRQFSNSRSEMNVSTLELGDSALYLCASSGDGQRNSPLHFGNGTRLTVT.

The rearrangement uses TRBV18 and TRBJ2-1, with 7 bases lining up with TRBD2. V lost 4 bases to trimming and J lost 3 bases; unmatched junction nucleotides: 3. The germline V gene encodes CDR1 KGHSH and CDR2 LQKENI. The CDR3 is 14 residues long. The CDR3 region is CASSQRDYYNEQFF. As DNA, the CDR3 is TGTGCCAGCTCACAAAGGGACTACTACAATGAGCAGTTCTTC.

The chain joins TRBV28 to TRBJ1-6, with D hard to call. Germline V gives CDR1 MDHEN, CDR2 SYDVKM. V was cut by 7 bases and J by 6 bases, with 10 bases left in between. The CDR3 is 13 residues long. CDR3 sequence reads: CASILSGNSPLHF. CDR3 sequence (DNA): TGTGCCAGCATCCTATCCGGTAATTCACCCCTCCACTTT.

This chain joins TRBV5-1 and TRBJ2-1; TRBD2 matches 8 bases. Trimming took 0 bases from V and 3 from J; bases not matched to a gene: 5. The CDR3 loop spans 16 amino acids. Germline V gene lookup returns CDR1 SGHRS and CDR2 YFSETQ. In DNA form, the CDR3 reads TGCGCCAGCAGCTTGGCCCGGGGGGGCTTCTACAATGAGCAGTTCTTC. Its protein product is CASSLARGGFYNEQFF.

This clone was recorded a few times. The CDR3 DNA reads as TGTGCCAGCTCCCCAGGGGCGACCAATTCACCCCTCCACTTT. It translates to CASSPGATNSPLHF. The chain couples TRBV18 to TRBJ1-6; D possibly corresponds to TRBD1 (6 bases). Germline CDR1 KGHSH, CDR2 LQKENI. The CDR3 is made up of 14 amino acids. Trimming left V 6 bases short and J 7 bases short, with 13 bases between.